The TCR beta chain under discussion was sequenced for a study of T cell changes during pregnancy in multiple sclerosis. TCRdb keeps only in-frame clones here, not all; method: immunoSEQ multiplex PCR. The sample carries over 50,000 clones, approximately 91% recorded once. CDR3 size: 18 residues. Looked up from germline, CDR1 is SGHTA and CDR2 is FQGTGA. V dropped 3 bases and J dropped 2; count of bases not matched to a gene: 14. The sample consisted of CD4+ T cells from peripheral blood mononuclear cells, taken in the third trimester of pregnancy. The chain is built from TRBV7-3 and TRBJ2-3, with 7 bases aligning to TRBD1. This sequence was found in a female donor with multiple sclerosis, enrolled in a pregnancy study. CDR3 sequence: CASSFHPWDRENTDTQYF. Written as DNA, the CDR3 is TGTGCCAGCAGCTTTCATCCCTGGGACAGAGAAAACACAGATACGCAGTATTTT.